The 21 T cell receptor beta chains listed next were all sequenced from one sample in a study of T-cell memory formation after mild COVID-19. MiXCR, applied by TCRdb to the 5' RACE reads, yields one record per CDR3 protein. Of hundreds of thousands of distinct CDR3 sequences listed, about 20% are singletons. Sequenced sample: PBMCs or a T cell subset sorted from them (not recorded which). These receptors all stem from an adult woman who had mild COVID-19 (a few samples of this study predate the infection). Cell type and time point are not known.

This clonotype was recorded many times. The gene calls are TRBV29-1 and TRBJ2-1, with D unclear. V lost 3 bases and J lost 0, with 0 bases in between. This CDR3 has 11 residues. Per the germline V gene, CDR1 is SQVTM and CDR2 is ANQGSEA. The CDR3 here is CSVDSYNEQFF. CDR3 coding DNA: TGCAGCGTTGACTCCTACAATGAGCAGTTCTTC.

The rearrangement links TRBV6-2 or TRBV6-3 to TRBJ1-5; 7 nucleotides match TRBD1. Germline CDR1 and CDR2: MNHEY and SVGEGT. The V gene end was trimmed by 6 bases and the J gene end by 5 bases; junction bases not matched to a gene: 13. CDR3 length: 16 amino acids. CDR3 loop: CASRPLGQEIYQPQHF. Written as DNA, the CDR3 is TGTGCCAGCAGACCCTTAGGACAGGAAATTTATCAGCCCCAGCATTTT.

This chain connects TRBV6-1 to TRBJ2-1; TRBD1 matches at 11 bases. The CDR3 sequence is 15 residues long. Germline lookup yields CDR1 MNHNS and CDR2 SASEGT. Trimming took 3 bases from V and 8 from J; bases not matched to a gene: 6. CDR3 nucleotide sequence: TGTGCCAGCAGTGATGGGACAGGGGGTCACCATGAGCAGTTCTTC. This codes for CASSDGTGGHHEQFF.

This chain links TRBV10-2 with TRBJ2-3; TRBD1 might be the D (5 bases). The CDR3 runs 16 residues. Trimming left V 5 bases short and J 6 bases short, with 21 bases between. Per the germline V gene, CDR1 is WSHSY and CDR2 is SAAADI. CDR3 in amino acids: CASSRLVGQGGDTQYF. In DNA form, the CDR3 reads TGCGCCAGCAGTCGGCTCGTTGGACAAGGTGGGGATACGCAGTATTTT.

This clonotype was picked up one time. The V and J genes are TRBV24-1 and TRBJ2-1; 10 nucleotides agree with TRBD1. Germline trimming cut 8 bases from V and 6 bases from J; bases unmatched to any gene: 3. This CDR3 comprises 13 residues. The germline V gene has CDR1 KGHDR and CDR2 SFDVKD. As DNA, the CDR3 is TGTGCCACCACGGACAGGGGGGGCAATGAGCAGTTCTTC. Amino acids: CATTDRGGNEQFF.

This clonotype was counted a few times. V usage is TRBV18 and J usage is TRBJ1-1, with 9 positions matching TRBD1. This CDR3 has 15 residues. Germline-derived CDR1 and CDR2 are KGHSH and LQKENI. Trimming at V came to 3 bases and at J to 1 base, leaving 3 bases not matched to a gene. In DNA form, the CDR3 reads TGTGCCAGCTCACCCAAACAGGGGGCGAACACTGAAGCTTTCTTT. Its translation: CASSPKQGANTEAFF.

The table lists this clonotype with a count of one. The conserved final phenylalanine or tryptophan is absent from the CDR3, which likely points to a read error. The V gene is TRBV5-5, the J gene TRBJ2-6; D is undetermined. CDR1 and CDR2 from the germline V gene are SGHKS and YYEKEE (reference sequence). V shed 0 bases and J shed 3 bases, with 10 bases lying between them. The CDR3 length is 16 residues. CDR3 sequence (DNA): TGTGCCAGCAGCTTGGAGCCCGCCAGTGGGGCCAACGTCCTGACTATC. Amino acid sequence: CASSLEPASGANVLTI.

The sample holds many counts of this clonotype. This rearrangement joins TRBV12-3 or TRBV12-4 to TRBJ1-1; D is ambiguous. This CDR3 comprises 12 residues. V lost 6 bases and J 10 bases, leaving 15 bases between the germline ends. CDR3 amino acids: CASSMKVNAAFF. Here the CDR3 DNA reads TGTGCCAGCAGCATGAAGGTCAACGCAGCTTTCTTT.

The V and J genes are TRBV7-8 and TRBJ1-2; no firm D call. The CDR3 covers 14 residues. From germline, CDR1 is SGHVS and CDR2 FQNEAQ. V lost 5 bases to trimming and J lost 4 bases, with 14 bases between them. CDR3 residues: CASSQTQAFYGYTF. In nucleotides, the CDR3 is TGTGCCAGCAGCCAAACCCAGGCTTTCTATGGCTACACCTTC.

This clonotype was picked up a small number of times. The chain has TRBV5-6 and TRBJ1-6; D is ambiguous. There are 14 residues in the CDR3. Germline V CDR1 and CDR2: SGHDT, YYEEEE. The ends were cut back, 8 bases at V and 0 bases at J, with 9 bases in the middle. The CDR3 protein is CASQLFSYNSPLHF. CDR3 DNA: TGTGCCAGTCAACTCTTCTCCTATAATTCACCCCTCCACTTT.

This clonotype was counted a few times. The CDR3 loop reads CASSQGRILNTEAFF. CDR3 DNA sequence: TGTGCCAGTAGCCAAGGACGGATTTTGAACACTGAAGCTTTCTTT. V gene TRBV19 combines with J gene TRBJ1-1; no firm D call. The CDR3 sequence is 15 residues long. The V end lost 6 bases, the J end lost 0 bases, and 14 bases lay between the germline ends. From germline, CDR1 is LNHDA and CDR2 SQIVND (reference sequence).

This clonotype turned up a few times. The chain joins TRBV10-3 to TRBJ2-7; D unresolved. CDR3 length equals 13 residues. V was cut by 2 bases and J by 6 bases, with 11 bases left in between. CDR1 is ENHRY, CDR2 SYGVKD, per germline. CDR3 protein: CAISEEWRREQYF. CDR3 in DNA: TGTGCCATCAGTGAGGAATGGAGACGCGAGCAGTACTTC.

The chain couples TRBV11-3 to TRBJ2-5; D is perhaps TRBD1 or TRBD2 (6 bases each). The CDR3 runs to 14 residues. Trimming removed 3 bases at V and 5 bases at J, with 13 bases between. In germline, CDR1 is SGHNT, CDR2 YENEEA. The CDR3 coding sequence is TGTGCCAGCAGCTTGGGGGGCAGGCGGGAGACCCAGTACTTC. This translates into CASSLGGRRETQYF. Looking up the rest from reference TRBV11-3 and TRBJ2-5 gives the full variable domain: EAGVVQSPRYKIIEKKQPVAFWCNPISGHNTLYWYLQNLGQGPELLIRYENEEAVDDSQLPKDRFSAERLKGVDSTLKIQPAELGDSAVYLCASSLGGRRETQYFGPGTRLLVL.

CDR3 residues: CAWSVPGGTDTQYF. CDR3 bases: TGTGCCTGGAGTGTTCCCGGGGGCACAGATACGCAGTATTTT. The chain links TRBV30 to TRBJ2-3; D is perhaps TRBD2 (5 bases). CDR1 is GTSNPN, CDR2 SVGIG, per germline (reference sequence). The CDR3 sequence is 14 residues long. Trimming pared 0 bases from V and 1 base from J, leaving 8 bases between.

This clonotype showed up just a few times. Germline is not matched at one junction end, which may reflect a read error. V is TRBV2 and J is TRBJ2-7; tentative D call: TRBD1 (6 bases). In germline, CDR1 is SNHLY, CDR2 FYNNEI. There are 13 residues in the CDR3. Here the CDR3 DNA reads TGCGTAACTAGGGGGACGGGACCCTACGAGCAGTACTTC. Its translation: CVTRGTGPYEQYF.

The chain employs TRBV5-1 and TRBJ2-1, with D possibly being TRBD1 or TRBD2 (5 bases each). The CDR3 length is 13 residues. With 3 bases removed from V and 5 bases from J, the gap between germline ends came to 9 bases. CDR1 and CDR2 (germline): SGHRS, YFSETQ. The CDR3 coding sequence is TGCGCCAGCAGCTATCGGGACCACAATGAGCAGTTCTTC. The encoded protein is CASSYRDHNEQFF.

The chain uses TRBV27 and TRBJ2-3; the match to TRBD2 covers 10 bases. J was trimmed by 7 bases and V by 7 bases; bases with no gene match: 5. Germline CDR1 MNHEY, CDR2 SMNVEV (reference sequence). This CDR3 has 13 residues. CDR3 in amino acids: CASKRGGQNTQYF. DNA for the CDR3: TGTGCCAGCAAGCGGGGGGGCCAGAATACGCAGTATTTT.

This clonotype was observed a few times. The V call is TRBV5-5, the J call TRBJ2-5, with D hard to call. This CDR3 comprises 13 residues. Trimming pared 2 bases from V and 1 base from J, leaving 6 bases between. CDR1 and CDR2 (germline): SGHKS, YYEKEE (reference sequence). The CDR3 loop is CASSFPLQETQYF. Written as DNA, the CDR3 is TGTGCCAGCAGCTTTCCACTCCAAGAGACCCAGTACTTC.

V and J are TRBV4-3 and TRBJ2-2, with 8 bases fitting TRBD2. V lost 1 base and J lost 7; bases outside the gene matches: 11. Germline V CDR1 and CDR2: LGHNA, YSLEER. This CDR3 comprises 17 residues. The CDR3 sequence is CASSQVASGRTNGELFF. The DNA of the CDR3 is TGCGCCAGCAGCCAAGTAGCCAGCGGGAGAACGAACGGGGAGCTGTTTTTT.

The chain carries TRBV2 and TRBJ1-5; 7 positions agree with TRBD1. The length of the CDR3 is 16 residues. CDR1 is SNHLY and CDR2 is FYNNEI in the germline V gene. The J segment lost 2 bases and the V segment lost 6 bases, leaving 10 bases of the junction unmatched. CDR3 sequence reads: CASRAIAGTGNQPQHF. For the CDR3, the DNA is TGTGCCAGCAGAGCTATAGCCGGGACAGGCAATCAGCCCCAGCATTTT.

This clonotype was seen a handful of times. The V call is TRBV13, the J call TRBJ1-2, with 10 nucleotides matching TRBD1. This CDR3 contains 14 residues. Germline-derived CDR1 and CDR2 are PRHDT and FYEKMQ (reference sequence). Trimming removed 5 bases from V and 7 bases from J; junction bases left unmatched: 7. CDR3 sequence: CASSKRQGAPGYTF. CDR3 sequence (DNA): TGTGCCAGCAGCAAGAGACAGGGGGCGCCTGGCTACACCTTC.